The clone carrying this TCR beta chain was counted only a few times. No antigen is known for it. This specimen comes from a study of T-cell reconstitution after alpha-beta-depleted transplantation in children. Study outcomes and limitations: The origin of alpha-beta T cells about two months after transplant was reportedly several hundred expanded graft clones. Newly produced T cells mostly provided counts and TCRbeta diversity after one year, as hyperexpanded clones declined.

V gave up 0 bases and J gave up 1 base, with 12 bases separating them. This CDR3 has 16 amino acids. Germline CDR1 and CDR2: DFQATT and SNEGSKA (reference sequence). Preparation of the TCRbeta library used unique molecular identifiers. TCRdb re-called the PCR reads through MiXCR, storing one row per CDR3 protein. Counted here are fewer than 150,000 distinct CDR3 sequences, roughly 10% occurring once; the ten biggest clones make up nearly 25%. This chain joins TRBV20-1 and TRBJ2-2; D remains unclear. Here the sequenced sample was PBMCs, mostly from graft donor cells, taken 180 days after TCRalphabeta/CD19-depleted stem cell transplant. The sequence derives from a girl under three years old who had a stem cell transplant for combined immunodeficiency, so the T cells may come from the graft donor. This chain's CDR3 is CSARDEQEKNTGELFF. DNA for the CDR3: TGCAGTGCTAGAGATGAGCAGGAGAAGAACACCGGGGAGCTGTTTTTT.